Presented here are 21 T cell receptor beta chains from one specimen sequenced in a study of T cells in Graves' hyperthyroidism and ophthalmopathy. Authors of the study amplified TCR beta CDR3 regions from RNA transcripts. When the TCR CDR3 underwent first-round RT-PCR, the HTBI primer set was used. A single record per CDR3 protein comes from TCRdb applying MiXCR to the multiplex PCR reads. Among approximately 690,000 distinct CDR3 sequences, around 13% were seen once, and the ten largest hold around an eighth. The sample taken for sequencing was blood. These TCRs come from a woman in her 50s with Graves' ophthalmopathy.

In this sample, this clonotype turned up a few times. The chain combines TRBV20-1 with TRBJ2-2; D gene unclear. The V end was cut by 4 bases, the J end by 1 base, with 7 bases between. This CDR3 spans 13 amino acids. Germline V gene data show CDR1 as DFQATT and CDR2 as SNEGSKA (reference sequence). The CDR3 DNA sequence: TGCAGTGCTAAGGAGCAGAACACCGGGGAGCTGTTTTTT. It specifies CSAKEQNTGELFF.

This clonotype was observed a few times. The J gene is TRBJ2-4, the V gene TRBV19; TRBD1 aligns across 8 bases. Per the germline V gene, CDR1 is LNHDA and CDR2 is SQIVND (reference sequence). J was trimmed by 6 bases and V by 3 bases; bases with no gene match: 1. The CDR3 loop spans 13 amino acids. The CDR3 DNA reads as TGTGCCAGTAGTATCCAGGGGGCAAACATTCAGTACTTC. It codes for CASSIQGANIQYF.

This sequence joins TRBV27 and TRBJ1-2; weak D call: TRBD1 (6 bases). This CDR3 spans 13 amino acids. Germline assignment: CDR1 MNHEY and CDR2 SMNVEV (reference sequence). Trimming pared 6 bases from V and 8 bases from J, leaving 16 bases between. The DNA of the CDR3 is TGTGCCAGCAGCCAGGGGTACGACTTGGGCTACACCTTC. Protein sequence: CASSQGYDLGYTF.

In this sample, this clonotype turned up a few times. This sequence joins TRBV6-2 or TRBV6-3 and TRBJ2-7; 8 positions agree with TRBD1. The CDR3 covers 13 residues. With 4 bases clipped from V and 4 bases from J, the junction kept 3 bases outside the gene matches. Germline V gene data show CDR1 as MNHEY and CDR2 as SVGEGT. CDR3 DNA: TGTGCCAGCAGTTGGGGACAGGAATACGAGCAGTACTTC. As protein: CASSWGQEYEQYF.

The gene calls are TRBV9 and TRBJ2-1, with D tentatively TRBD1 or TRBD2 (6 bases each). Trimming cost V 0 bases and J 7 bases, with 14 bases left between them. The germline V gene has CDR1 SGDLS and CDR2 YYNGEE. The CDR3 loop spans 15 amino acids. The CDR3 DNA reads TGTGCCAGCAGCGTAGAGGGGGGCCTAAAGAATGAGCAGTTCTTC. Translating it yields CASSVEGGLKNEQFF.

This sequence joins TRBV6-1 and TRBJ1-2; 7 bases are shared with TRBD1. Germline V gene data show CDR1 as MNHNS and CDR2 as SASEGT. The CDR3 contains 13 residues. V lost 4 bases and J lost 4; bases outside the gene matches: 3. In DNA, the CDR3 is TGTGCCAGCAGTGGACAGGGAGTCTATGGCTACACCTTC. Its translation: CASSGQGVYGYTF.

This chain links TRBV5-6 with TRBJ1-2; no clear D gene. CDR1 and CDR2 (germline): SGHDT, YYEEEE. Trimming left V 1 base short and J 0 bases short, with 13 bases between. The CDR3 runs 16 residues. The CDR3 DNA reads TGTGCCAGCAGCTTGACCGGGAACCTCGCTAACTATGGCTACACCTTC. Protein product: CASSLTGNLANYGYTF. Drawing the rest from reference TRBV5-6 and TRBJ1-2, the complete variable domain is DAGVTQSPTHLIKTRGQQVTLRCSPKSGHDTVSWYQQALGQGPQFIFQYYEEEERQRGNFPDRFSGHQFPNYSSELNVNALLLGDSALYLCASSLTGNLANYGYTFGSGTRLTVV.

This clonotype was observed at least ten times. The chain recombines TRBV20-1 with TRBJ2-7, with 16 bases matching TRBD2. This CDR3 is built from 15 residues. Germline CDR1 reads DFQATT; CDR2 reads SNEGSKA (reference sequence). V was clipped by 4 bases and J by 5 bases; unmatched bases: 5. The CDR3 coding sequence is TGCAGTGCTAAGGGACTAGCGGGAGGGGATCACGAGCAGTACTTC. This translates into CSAKGLAGGDHEQYF.

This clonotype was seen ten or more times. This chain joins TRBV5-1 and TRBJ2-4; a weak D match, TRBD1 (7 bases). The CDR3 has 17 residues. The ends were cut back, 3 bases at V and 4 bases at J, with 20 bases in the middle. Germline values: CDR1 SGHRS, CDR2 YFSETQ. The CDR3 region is CASSYWTGRGDKNIQYF. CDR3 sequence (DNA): TGCGCCAGCAGCTACTGGACAGGACGCGGGGATAAAAACATTCAGTACTTC.

The CDR3 is CASSFGKANYGYTF. The CDR3 DNA reads TGTGCCAGCAGCTTCGGGAAAGCTAACTATGGCTACACCTTC. V usage is TRBV13 and J usage is TRBJ1-2; D gene unclear. Trimming stripped 3 bases from V and 0 bases from J, with 8 bases between. Germline V gene lookup returns CDR1 PRHDT and CDR2 FYEKMQ (reference sequence). The CDR3 is 14 amino acids.

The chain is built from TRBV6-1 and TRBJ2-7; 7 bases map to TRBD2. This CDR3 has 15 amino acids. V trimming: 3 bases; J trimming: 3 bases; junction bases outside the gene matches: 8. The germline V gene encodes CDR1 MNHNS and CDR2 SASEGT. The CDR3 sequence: CASSERGSKNYEQYF. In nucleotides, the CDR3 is TGTGCCAGCAGTGAGCGGGGGAGCAAAAACTACGAGCAGTACTTC.

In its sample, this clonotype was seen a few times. CDR3 protein: CAISAGQSLNTEAFF. In DNA form, the CDR3 reads TGTGCCATCAGTGCGGGACAGAGTTTGAACACTGAAGCTTTCTTT. The rearrangement joins TRBV10-3 to TRBJ1-1; 7 bases fit TRBD1. This CDR3 has 15 amino acids. The V segment lost 4 bases and the J segment 0 bases; nucleotides outside the gene matches: 5. The germline gives CDR1 ENHRY, CDR2 SYGVKD.

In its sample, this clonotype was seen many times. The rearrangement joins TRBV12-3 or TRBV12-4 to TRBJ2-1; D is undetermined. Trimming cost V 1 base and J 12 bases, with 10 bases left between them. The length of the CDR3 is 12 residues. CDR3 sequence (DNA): TGTGCCAGCAGTTTAGGCAACACGGGGCAGTTCTTC. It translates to CASSLGNTGQFF.

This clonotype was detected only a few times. The chain's CDR3 is CASSFREQRYQETQYF. The CDR3 DNA follows: TGTGCCAGCAGTTTCCGGGAACAGAGATACCAAGAGACCCAGTACTTC. The chain uses TRBV6-1 and TRBJ2-5; D possibly corresponds to TRBD2 (5 bases). Germline lookup yields CDR1 MNHNS and CDR2 SASEGT. V was pared by 5 bases and J by 0 bases, with 16 bases between. This CDR3 has 16 residues.

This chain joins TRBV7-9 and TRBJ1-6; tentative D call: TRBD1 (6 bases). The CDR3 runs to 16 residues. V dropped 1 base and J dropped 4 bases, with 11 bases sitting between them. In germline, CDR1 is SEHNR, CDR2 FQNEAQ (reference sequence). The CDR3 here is CASSLVGQFYNSPLHF. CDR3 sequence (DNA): TGTGCCAGCAGCTTAGTCGGACAGTTTTATAATTCACCCCTCCACTTT.

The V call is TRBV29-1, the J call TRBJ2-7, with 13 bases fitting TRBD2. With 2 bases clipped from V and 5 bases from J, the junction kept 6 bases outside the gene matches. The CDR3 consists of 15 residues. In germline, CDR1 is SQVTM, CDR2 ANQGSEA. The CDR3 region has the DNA TGCAGCGTTGAACCCGGACTAGCGGGAGCTGACGAGCAGTACTTC. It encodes CSVEPGLAGADEQYF.

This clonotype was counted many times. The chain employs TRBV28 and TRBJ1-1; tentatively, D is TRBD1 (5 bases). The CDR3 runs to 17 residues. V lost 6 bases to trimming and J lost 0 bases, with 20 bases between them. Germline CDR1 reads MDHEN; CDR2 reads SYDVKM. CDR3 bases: TGTGCCAGCAGCCAGACAGTGCTAAGGTATATGAACACTGAAGCTTTCTTT. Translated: CASSQTVLRYMNTEAFF. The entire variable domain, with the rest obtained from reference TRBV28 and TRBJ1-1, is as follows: DVKVTQSSRYLVKRTGEKVFLECVQDMDHENMFWYRQDPGLGLRLIYFSYDVKMKEKGDIPEGYSVSREKKERFSLILESASTNQTSMYLCASSQTVLRYMNTEAFFGQGTRLTVV.

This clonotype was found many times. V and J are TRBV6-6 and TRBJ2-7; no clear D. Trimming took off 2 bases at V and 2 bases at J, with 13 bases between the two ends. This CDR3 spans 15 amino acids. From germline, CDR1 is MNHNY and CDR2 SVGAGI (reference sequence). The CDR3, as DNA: TGTGCCAGCAGTTACGGGCCAGAGGCTACCTACGAGCAGTACTTC. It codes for CASSYGPEATYEQYF.

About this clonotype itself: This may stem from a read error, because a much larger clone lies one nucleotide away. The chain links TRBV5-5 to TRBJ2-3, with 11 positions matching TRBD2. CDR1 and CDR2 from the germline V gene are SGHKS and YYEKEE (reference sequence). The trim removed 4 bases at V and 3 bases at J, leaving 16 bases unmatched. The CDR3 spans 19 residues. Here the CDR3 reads CASSPEGTSGRLVTDTQYF. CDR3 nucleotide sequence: TGTGCCAGCAGCCCAGAAGGGACTAGCGGACGCTTGGTGACAGATACGCAGTATTTT.

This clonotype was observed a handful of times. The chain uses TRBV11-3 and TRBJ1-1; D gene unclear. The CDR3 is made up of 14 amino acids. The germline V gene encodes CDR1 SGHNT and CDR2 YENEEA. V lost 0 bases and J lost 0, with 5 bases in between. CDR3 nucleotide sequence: TGTGCCAGCAGCTTAGAATTGCTGAACACTGAAGCTTTCTTT. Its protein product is CASSLELLNTEAFF.

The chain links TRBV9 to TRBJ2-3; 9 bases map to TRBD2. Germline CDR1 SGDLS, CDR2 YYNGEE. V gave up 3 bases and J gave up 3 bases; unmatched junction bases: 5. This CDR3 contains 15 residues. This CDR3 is CASSDPSGITDTQYF. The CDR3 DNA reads TGTGCCAGCAGCGACCCTAGCGGGATAACAGATACGCAGTATTTT.